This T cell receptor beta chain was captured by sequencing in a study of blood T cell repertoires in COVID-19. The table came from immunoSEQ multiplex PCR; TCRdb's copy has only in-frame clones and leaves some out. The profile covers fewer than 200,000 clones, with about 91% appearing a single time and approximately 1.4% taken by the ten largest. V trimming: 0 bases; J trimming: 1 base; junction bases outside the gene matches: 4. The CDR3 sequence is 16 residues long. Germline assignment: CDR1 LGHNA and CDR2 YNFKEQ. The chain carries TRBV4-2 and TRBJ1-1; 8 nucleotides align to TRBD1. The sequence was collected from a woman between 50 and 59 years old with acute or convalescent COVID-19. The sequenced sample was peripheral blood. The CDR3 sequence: CASSQDPQGGNTEAFF. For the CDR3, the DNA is TGTGCCAGCAGCCAAGATCCACAGGGGGGGAACACTGAAGCTTTCTTT.